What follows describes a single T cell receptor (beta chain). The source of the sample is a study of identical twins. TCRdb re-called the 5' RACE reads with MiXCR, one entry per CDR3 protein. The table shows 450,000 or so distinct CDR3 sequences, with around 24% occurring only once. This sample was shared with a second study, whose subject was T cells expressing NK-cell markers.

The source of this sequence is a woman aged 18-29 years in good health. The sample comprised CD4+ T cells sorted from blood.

DNA of the CDR3: TGTGCCAGCAGTTTCAGGGTTCAGCCCCAGCATTTT. Protein: CASSFRVQPQHF. The genes are TRBV6-2 or TRBV6-3 and TRBJ1-5, with TRBD1 as a possible D gene (5 bases). This CDR3 has 12 residues. V was pared by 4 bases and J by 6 bases, with 7 bases between. The germline V gene encodes CDR1 MNHEY and CDR2 SVGEGT.